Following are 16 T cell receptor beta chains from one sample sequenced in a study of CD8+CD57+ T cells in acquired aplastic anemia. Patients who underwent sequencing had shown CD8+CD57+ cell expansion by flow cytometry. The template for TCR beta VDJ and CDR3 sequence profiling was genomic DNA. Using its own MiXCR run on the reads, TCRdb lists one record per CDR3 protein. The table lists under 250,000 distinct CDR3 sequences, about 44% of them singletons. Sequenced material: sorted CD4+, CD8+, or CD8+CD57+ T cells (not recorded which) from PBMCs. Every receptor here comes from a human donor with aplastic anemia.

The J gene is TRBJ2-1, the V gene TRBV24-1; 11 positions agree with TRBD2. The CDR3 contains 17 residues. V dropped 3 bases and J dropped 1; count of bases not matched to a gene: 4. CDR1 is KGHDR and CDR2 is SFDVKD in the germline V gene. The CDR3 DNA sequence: TGTGCCACCAGTGATCCTACTAGCGGGAGTTCCTACAATGAGCAGTTCTTC. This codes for CATSDPTSGSSYNEQFF.

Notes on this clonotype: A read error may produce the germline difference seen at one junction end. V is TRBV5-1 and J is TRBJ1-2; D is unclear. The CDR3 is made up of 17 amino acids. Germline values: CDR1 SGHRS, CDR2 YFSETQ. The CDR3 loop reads CASSLSVTSPRNYGYTF. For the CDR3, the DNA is TGTGCCAGCAGCCTGAGTGTGACCTCGCCCCGTAACTATGGCTACACCTTC.

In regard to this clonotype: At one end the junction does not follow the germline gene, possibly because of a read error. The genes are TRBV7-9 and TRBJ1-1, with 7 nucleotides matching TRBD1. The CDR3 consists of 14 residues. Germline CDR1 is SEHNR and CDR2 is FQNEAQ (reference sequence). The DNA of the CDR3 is TGTGCCAGCAGTGGAAAGAGGGGGCGCGATGAAGCTTCCTTC. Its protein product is CASSGKRGRDEASF.

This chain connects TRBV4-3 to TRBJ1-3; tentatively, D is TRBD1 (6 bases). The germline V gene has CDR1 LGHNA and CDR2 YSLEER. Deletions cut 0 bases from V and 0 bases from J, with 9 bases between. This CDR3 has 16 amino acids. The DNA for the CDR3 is TGCGCCAGCAGCCAAGACCGGACAGCCTCTGGAAACACCATATATTTT. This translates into CASSQDRTASGNTIYF.

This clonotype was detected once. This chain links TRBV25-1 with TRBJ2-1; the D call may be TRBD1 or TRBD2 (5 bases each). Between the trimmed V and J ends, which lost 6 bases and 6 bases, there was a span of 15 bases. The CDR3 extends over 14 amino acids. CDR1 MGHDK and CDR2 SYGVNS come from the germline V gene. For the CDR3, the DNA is TGTGCCAGCAGGGACTCGGGACGAGCCAATGAGCAGTTCTTC. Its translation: CASRDSGRANEQFF. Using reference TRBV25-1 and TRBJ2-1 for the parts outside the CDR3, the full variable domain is EADIYQTPRYLVIGTGKKITLECSQTMGHDKMYWYQQDPGMELHLIHYSYGVNSTEKGDLSSESTVSRIRTEHFPLTLESARPSHTSQYLCASRDSGRANEQFFGPGTRLTVL.

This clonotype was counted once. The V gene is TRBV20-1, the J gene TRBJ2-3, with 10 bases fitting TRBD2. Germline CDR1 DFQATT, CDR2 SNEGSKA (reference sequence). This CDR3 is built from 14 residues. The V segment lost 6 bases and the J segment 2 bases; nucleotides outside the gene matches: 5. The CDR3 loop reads CSALAGGFTDTQYF. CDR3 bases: TGCAGTGCCTTAGCGGGGGGCTTCACAGATACGCAGTATTTT.

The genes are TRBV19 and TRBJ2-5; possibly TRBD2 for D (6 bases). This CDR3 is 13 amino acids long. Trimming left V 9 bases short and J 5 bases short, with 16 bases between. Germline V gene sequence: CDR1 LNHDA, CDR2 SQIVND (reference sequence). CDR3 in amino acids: CASSFRGTETQYF. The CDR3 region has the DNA TGTGCCAGCAGCTTCCGGGGGACCGAGACCCAGTACTTC.

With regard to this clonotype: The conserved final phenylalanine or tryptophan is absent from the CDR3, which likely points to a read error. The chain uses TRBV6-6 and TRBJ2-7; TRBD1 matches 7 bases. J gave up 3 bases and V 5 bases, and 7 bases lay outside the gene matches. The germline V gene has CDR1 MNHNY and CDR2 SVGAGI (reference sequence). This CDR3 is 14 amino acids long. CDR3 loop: CASSVRQGRYEQYL. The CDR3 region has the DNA TGTGCCAGCAGTGTAAGACAGGGCCGCTACGAGCAGTACCTC.

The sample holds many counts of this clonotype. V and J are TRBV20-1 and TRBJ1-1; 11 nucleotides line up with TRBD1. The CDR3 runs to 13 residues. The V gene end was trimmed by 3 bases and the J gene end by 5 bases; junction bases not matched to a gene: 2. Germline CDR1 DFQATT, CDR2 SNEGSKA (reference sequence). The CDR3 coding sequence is TGCAGTGCTAGGGGACAGGGGGAAACTGAAGCTTTCTTT. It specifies CSARGQGETEAFF.

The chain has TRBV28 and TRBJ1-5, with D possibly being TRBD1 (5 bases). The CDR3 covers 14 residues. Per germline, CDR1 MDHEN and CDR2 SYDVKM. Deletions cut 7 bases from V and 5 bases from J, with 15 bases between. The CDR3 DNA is TGTGCCAGCATGTCCGCAGGGTGGGATCAGCCCCAGCATTTT. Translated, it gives CASMSAGWDQPQHF.

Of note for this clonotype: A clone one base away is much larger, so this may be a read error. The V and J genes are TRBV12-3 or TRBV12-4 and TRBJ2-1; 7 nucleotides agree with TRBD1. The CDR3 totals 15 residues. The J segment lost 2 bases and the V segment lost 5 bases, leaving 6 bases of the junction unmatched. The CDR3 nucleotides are TGTGCCAGCAGTCCGTGGGACAGCCCCTACAATGAGCAGTTCTTC. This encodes CASSPWDSPYNEQFF.

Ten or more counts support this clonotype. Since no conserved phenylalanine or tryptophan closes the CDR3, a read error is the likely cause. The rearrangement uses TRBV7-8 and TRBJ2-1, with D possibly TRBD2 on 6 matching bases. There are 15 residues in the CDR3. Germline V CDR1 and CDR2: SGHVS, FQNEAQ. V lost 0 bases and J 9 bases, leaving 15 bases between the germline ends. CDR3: CASSLAGGWKAEQFL. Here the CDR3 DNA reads TGTGCCAGCAGCTTAGCGGGGGGTTGGAAGGCTGAGCAGTTCCTC.

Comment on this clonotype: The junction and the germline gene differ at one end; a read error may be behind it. The CDR3 spells CASSASGRQPDTQYF. For the CDR3, the DNA is TGTGCCAGCAGCGCTAGCGGGAGGCAACCAGACACGCAGTATTTT. This chain connects TRBV7-9 to TRBJ2-3, with 11 bases aligning to TRBD2. CDR1 is SEHNR, CDR2 FQNEAQ, per germline (reference sequence). CDR3 length: 15 residues. Using reference TRBV7-9 and TRBJ2-3 for the parts outside the CDR3, the full variable domain is DTGVSQNPRHKITKRGQNVTFRCDPISEHNRLYWYRQTLGQGPEFLTYFQNEAQLEKSRLLSDRFSAERPKGSFSTLEIQRTEQGDSAMYLCASSASGRQPDTQYFGPGTRLTVL.

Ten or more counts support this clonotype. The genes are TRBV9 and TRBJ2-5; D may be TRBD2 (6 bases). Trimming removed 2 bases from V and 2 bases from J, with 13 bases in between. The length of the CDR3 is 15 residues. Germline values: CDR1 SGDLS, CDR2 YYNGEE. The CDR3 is CASSVTSSPQETQYF. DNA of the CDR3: TGTGCCAGCAGCGTGACTAGTTCCCCACAAGAGACCCAGTACTTC.

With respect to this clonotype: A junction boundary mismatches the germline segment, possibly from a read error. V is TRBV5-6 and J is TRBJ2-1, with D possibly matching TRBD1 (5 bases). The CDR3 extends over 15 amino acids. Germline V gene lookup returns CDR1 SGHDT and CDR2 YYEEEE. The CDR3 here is CASSSFLQGYNEQFF. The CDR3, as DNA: TGTGCCAGCAGCTCGTTTTTGCAGGGTTACAACGAGCAGTTCTTC. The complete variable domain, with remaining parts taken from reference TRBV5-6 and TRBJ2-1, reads DAGVTQSPTHLIKTRGQQVTLRCSPKSGHDTVSWYQQALGQGPQFIFQYYEEEERQRGNFPDRFSGHQFPNYSSELNVNALLLGDSALYLCASSSFLQGYNEQFFGPGTRLTVL.

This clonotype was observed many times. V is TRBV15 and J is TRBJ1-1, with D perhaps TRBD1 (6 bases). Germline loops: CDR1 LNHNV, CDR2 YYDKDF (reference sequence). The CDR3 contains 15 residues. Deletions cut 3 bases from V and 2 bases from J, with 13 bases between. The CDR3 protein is CATSRAPQGNTEAFF. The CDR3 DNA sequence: TGTGCCACCAGCAGGGCCCCACAGGGAAACACTGAAGCTTTCTTT.